Below, 32 T cell receptor beta chains from the same sample are listed, as sequenced in a study of blood T cell repertoires in COVID-19. The table came from immunoSEQ multiplex PCR; TCRdb's copy has only in-frame clones and leaves some out. Here the sample spans around 230,000 clones, 75% to 90% being singletons. The sequenced sample consisted of PBMCs or T cells enriched from blood (not recorded which). The receptors here all came from a man aged 40-55 years who had recovered from COVID-19.

This clone came up once. The V gene is TRBV5-1, the J gene TRBJ1-3; a weak D match, TRBD1 (6 bases). Per germline, CDR1 SGHRS and CDR2 YFSETQ. The CDR3 runs to 20 residues. The V end lost 0 bases, the J end lost 0 bases, and 22 bases lay between the germline ends. CDR3 sequence (DNA): TGCGCCAGCAGCTTGGCCGCCGGGTCCACAGGGACATACTCTGGAAACACCATATATTTT. Translated, it gives CASSLAAGSTGTYSGNTIYF.

This chain connects TRBV3-1 (or the pseudogene TRBV3-2) to TRBJ1-1, with D tentatively TRBD1 (6 bases). This CDR3 contains 15 residues. The V and J ends lost 4 bases and 0 bases respectively, with 12 bases between them. CDR1 is LGHDT and CDR2 is YNNKEL in the germline V gene (reference sequence). CDR3 DNA: TGTGCCAGCAGCCCTCAGGGGTCCTTGAACACTGAAGCTTTCTTT. Amino acids: CASSPQGSLNTEAFF.

V and J are TRBV5-6 and TRBJ1-6, with D perhaps TRBD1 (6 bases). Germline CDR1 reads SGHDT; CDR2 reads YYEEEE. V gave up 0 bases and J gave up 7 bases, with 11 bases separating them. This CDR3 is 15 amino acids long. CDR3: CASSLESRGNSPLHF. The DNA of the CDR3 is TGTGCCAGCAGCTTGGAATCTAGGGGGAATTCACCCCTCCACTTT.

The rearrangement uses TRBV5-6 and TRBJ2-5, with 10 positions matching TRBD1. J lost 3 bases, V lost 3 bases, and 8 bases had no gene match. In germline, CDR1 is SGHDT, CDR2 YYEEEE. The CDR3 extends over 16 amino acids. CDR3 in DNA: TGTGCCAGCAGCTCTTTCGTCGGGACAGGGGAAGAGACCCAGTACTTC. Translated: CASSSFVGTGEETQYF.

This chain uses TRBV7-6 with TRBJ1-3, with TRBD1 as a possible D gene (6 bases). CDR1 is SGHVS and CDR2 is FNYEAQ in the germline V gene. V lost 5 bases and J lost 0, with 11 bases in between. CDR3 size: 15 residues. The CDR3 DNA reads TGTGCCAGCAGCGCCGGACAGATCTCTGGAAACACCATATATTTT. Its protein is CASSAGQISGNTIYF.

A note on this clone: The junction departs from germline at one end; a sequencing error may be responsible. This chain connects TRBV2 to TRBJ2-7; 7 nucleotides match TRBD2. There are 15 residues in the CDR3. The germline gives CDR1 SNHLY, CDR2 FYNNEI. In DNA form, the CDR3 reads TGTGCCAGCATTGCACGCACCTCAACAGCGGGATCACAGGACTTC. Translating it yields CASIARTSTAGSQDF.

This clone showed up just a few times. The chain is built from TRBV27 and TRBJ1-4; D might be TRBD1 (6 bases). This CDR3 has 15 residues. Between the trimmed V and J ends, which lost 5 bases and 3 bases, there was a span of 13 bases. CDR1 and CDR2 from the germline V gene are MNHEY and SMNVEV (reference sequence). CDR3 DNA sequence: TGTGCCAGCAGTCCGAGACAGGCAGCTAATGAAAAACTGTTTTTT. Translation: CASSPRQAANEKLFF. Full variable domain (rest looked up from reference TRBV27 and TRBJ1-4): EAQVTQNPRYLITVTGKKLTVTCSQNMNHEYMSWYRQDPGLGLRQIYYSMNVEVTDKGDVPEGYKVSRKEKRNFPLILESPSPNQTSLYFCASSPRQAANEKLFFGSGTQLSVL.

This clone showed up many times. This chain uses TRBV30 with TRBJ1-1; 9 bases align to TRBD1. The germline V gene encodes CDR1 GTSNPN and CDR2 SVGIG (reference sequence). This CDR3 is built from 15 residues. With 4 bases clipped from V and 8 bases from J, the junction kept 14 bases outside the gene matches. This CDR3 reads CAWTRAGQGFREAFF. CDR3 nucleotide sequence: TGTGCCTGGACCCGGGCGGGACAGGGCTTTCGCGAAGCTTTCTTT.

The rearrangement uses TRBV24-1 and TRBJ2-1, with 9 bases matching TRBD1. The length of the CDR3 is 13 residues. V lost 9 bases to trimming and J lost 10 bases; unmatched junction nucleotides: 9. The V gene's germline CDR1 is KGHDR and CDR2 SFDVKD. CDR3 bases: TGTGCCACCGAGGGACAGGGAATAGGGGAGCAGTTCTTC. As protein: CATEGQGIGEQFF.

The rearrangement uses TRBV7-6 and TRBJ2-1; 7 bases align to TRBD2. Germline lookup yields CDR1 SGHVS and CDR2 FNYEAQ. CDR3 length equals 15 residues. Trimming at V came to 4 bases and at J to 8 bases, leaving 11 bases not matched to a gene. CDR3 nucleotide sequence: TGTGCCAGCAGCTCGCGTATTGGACTAGGCGATGAGCAGTTCTTC. Its translation is CASSSRIGLGDEQFF.

V gene TRBV5-1 combines with J gene TRBJ2-2; 7 bases map to TRBD1. In germline, CDR1 is SGHRS, CDR2 YFSETQ. The CDR3 is 15 amino acids. The J segment lost 4 bases and the V segment lost 4 bases, leaving 7 bases of the junction unmatched. CDR3 in DNA: TGCGCCAGCAGCGAGATTGCAGGGGGCACCGGGGAGCTGTTTTTT. Translated, it gives CASSEIAGGTGELFF.

The chain employs TRBV30 and TRBJ2-1, with 10 bases matching TRBD2. Germline V gives CDR1 GTSNPN, CDR2 SVGIG (reference sequence). The junction had 4 bases not matched to a gene; V was cut back by 4 bases and J by 7 bases. The CDR3 is 13 residues long. The CDR3 is CAWTSSGSNEQFF. CDR3 nucleotide sequence: TGTGCCTGGACCTCTAGCGGGAGTAATGAGCAGTTCTTC.

V usage is TRBV10-3 and J usage is TRBJ1-1; 7 bases are shared with TRBD1. There are 13 residues in the CDR3. The V gene's germline CDR1 is ENHRY and CDR2 SYGVKD. The V segment lost 8 bases and the J segment 1 base; nucleotides outside the gene matches: 4. CDR3 region: CAIAGQQNTEAFF. The CDR3 DNA follows: TGTGCCATCGCGGGACAGCAGAACACTGAAGCTTTCTTT.

V gene TRBV29-1 combines with J gene TRBJ1-4, with D tentatively TRBD1 (6 bases). CDR3 size: 15 residues. Per germline, CDR1 SQVTM and CDR2 ANQGSEA. Trimming removed 4 bases from V and 3 bases from J, with 15 bases in between. The CDR3 sequence is CSVVKGGQPNEKLFF. The DNA for the CDR3 is TGCAGCGTTGTCAAGGGCGGACAGCCTAATGAAAAACTGTTTTTT.

V usage is TRBV5-1 and J usage is TRBJ2-7, with 11 bases lining up with TRBD2. This CDR3 region has 15 residues. The V gene end was trimmed by 4 bases and the J gene end by 3 bases; junction bases not matched to a gene: 6. Germline V gene data show CDR1 as SGHRS and CDR2 as YFSETQ. The CDR3 region is CASSPGTSGFYEQYF. The CDR3 coding sequence is TGCGCCAGCAGCCCCGGGACTAGCGGATTCTACGAGCAGTACTTC.

CDR3 DNA: TGTGCCAGCAGCCAAAGCTCCGAGACTCGTGGCTACACCTTC. Its protein is CASSQSSETRGYTF. The chain employs TRBV3-1 (or the pseudogene TRBV3-2) and TRBJ1-2; the D is unclear. CDR1 LGHDT and CDR2 YNNKEL come from the germline V gene (reference sequence). CDR3 size: 14 residues. The V end lost 2 bases, the J end lost 7 bases, and 14 bases lay between the germline ends.

The V and J genes are TRBV6-5 and TRBJ2-2; TRBD2 matches 11 bases. CDR1 MNHEY and CDR2 SVGAGI come from the germline V gene. Unmatched junction bases numbered 7, after V lost 6 bases and J lost 7 bases. This CDR3 has 15 residues. CDR3 in amino acids: CASRTSGGKFGELFF. The CDR3 bases are TGTGCCAGCAGAACTAGCGGGGGCAAATTCGGGGAGCTGTTTTTT.

The V call is TRBV2, the J call TRBJ1-5; D unresolved. Trimming took off 7 bases at V and 10 bases at J, with 17 bases between the two ends. Germline assignment: CDR1 SNHLY and CDR2 FYNNEI. The CDR3 length is 13 residues. The CDR3 DNA follows: TGTGCCAGCACCCAAATAGGGAGAGGACCCCAGCATTTT. Amino acid sequence: CASTQIGRGPQHF. Variable domain in full (rest from reference TRBV2 and TRBJ1-5): EPEVTQTPSHQVTQMGQEVILRCVPISNHLYFYWYRQILGQKVEFLVSFYNNEISEKSEIFDDQFSVERPDGSNFTLKIRSTKLEDSAMYFCASTQIGRGPQHFGDGTRLSIL.

The rearrangement joins TRBV11-1 to TRBJ2-2; possibly TRBD1 for D (5 bases). Trimming shortened V by 3 bases and J by 0 bases, and 11 bases separated the two germline ends. Germline-derived CDR1 and CDR2 are SGHAT and FQDESV (reference sequence). The CDR3 spans 16 residues. CDR3 loop: CASSFGAYSNTGELFF. CDR3 sequence (DNA): TGTGCCAGCAGCTTTGGGGCCTATTCGAACACCGGGGAGCTGTTTTTT.

The rearrangement links TRBV7-9 to TRBJ1-5; the match to TRBD1 covers 7 bases. This CDR3 is built from 16 residues. Looked up from germline, CDR1 is SEHNR and CDR2 is FQNEAQ (reference sequence). With 0 bases clipped from V and 6 bases from J, the junction kept 8 bases outside the gene matches. The CDR3 protein is CASSLAPEGALQPQHF. DNA of the CDR3: TGTGCCAGCAGCTTAGCCCCGGAGGGGGCACTTCAGCCCCAGCATTTT.

The CDR3, as DNA: TGTGCCAGCAGTTTAATGGGACAGGGGGCGAACTACAATGAGCAGTTCTTC. Encoded protein: CASSLMGQGANYNEQFF. This chain uses TRBV28 with TRBJ2-1; TRBD1 matches 12 bases. Germline V gene data show CDR1 as MDHEN and CDR2 as SYDVKM. This CDR3 comprises 17 residues. Trimming removed 2 bases from V and 3 bases from J; junction bases left unmatched: 5.

V is TRBV2 and J is TRBJ2-4, with D perhaps matching TRBD1 (6 bases). From germline, CDR1 is SNHLY and CDR2 FYNNEI. This CDR3 has 13 amino acids. Between the trimmed V and J ends, which lost 5 bases and 7 bases, there was a span of 12 bases. The CDR3 coding sequence is TGTGCCAGCAGTACGGACAGCCTGAACATTCAGTACTTC. Protein sequence: CASSTDSLNIQYF.

The J gene is TRBJ2-7, the V gene TRBV7-8, with D tentatively TRBD2 (5 bases). CDR1 and CDR2 (germline): SGHVS, FQNEAQ. The CDR3 is 19 residues long. V was clipped by 1 base and J by 0 bases, with 22 bases between them. For the CDR3, the DNA is TGTGCCAGCAGCTTAGTTTTCGGAACTGGGAGACGGATCTCCTACGAGCAGTACTTC. It encodes CASSLVFGTGRRISYEQYF.

A single count supports this clone. The rearrangement links TRBV9 to TRBJ2-2; 9 nucleotides match TRBD2. With 0 bases clipped from V and 4 bases from J, the junction kept 4 bases outside the gene matches. Germline V gene data show CDR1 as SGDLS and CDR2 as YYNGEE. The CDR3 spans 16 residues. The CDR3, as DNA: TGTGCCAGCAGCGTAGAGGGCGGGAGGGGCACCGGGGAGCTGTTTTTT. It yields the protein CASSVEGGRGTGELFF.

The rearrangement joins TRBV5-4 to TRBJ1-2; 12 nucleotides match TRBD1. The V and J ends lost 4 bases and 6 bases, in that order; junction bases with no gene match: 13. CDR1 and CDR2 (germline): SGHNT, YYREEE (reference sequence). The CDR3 runs to 17 residues. The CDR3 region is CASSPGTGGAVVDGYTF. The CDR3 DNA is TGTGCCAGCAGCCCCGGGACAGGGGGCGCAGTGGTAGATGGCTACACCTTC.

The chain has TRBV7-9 and TRBJ1-6, with 7 bases that match TRBD1. Germline-derived CDR1 and CDR2 are SEHNR and FQNEAQ (reference sequence). After removal of 5 bases from V and 7 bases from J, the junction contained 8 bases not matched to a gene. This CDR3 region has 15 residues. CDR3 amino acids: CASSLLGGQNSPLHF. For the CDR3, the DNA is TGTGCCAGCAGCCTTCTAGGGGGACAGAATTCACCCCTCCACTTT.

V gene TRBV21-1 combines with J gene TRBJ1-4; the DNA was not used to check the table's D call, TRBD1. TRBV21-1 is designated a pseudogene. CDR3 size: 16 residues. CDR3: CASSKAGTPTNEKLFF. CDR3 coding DNA: TGTGCCAGCAGCAAAGCCGGGACACCAACTAATGAAAAACTGTTTTTT.

The J gene is TRBJ2-5, the V gene TRBV5-1; possibly TRBD2 for D (7 bases). V lost 2 bases and J 5 bases, leaving 16 bases between the germline ends. Germline V gene sequence: CDR1 SGHRS, CDR2 YFSETQ. This CDR3 is built from 15 residues. The CDR3 sequence is CASSLAPGGPETQYF. CDR3 nucleotide sequence: TGCGCCAGCAGCTTAGCCCCCGGGGGGCCTGAGACCCAGTACTTC.

The gene calls are TRBV5-1 and TRBJ1-1; tentative D call: TRBD1 (6 bases). V gave up 8 bases and J gave up 1 base, with 15 bases separating them. There are 14 residues in the CDR3. Germline V lookup: CDR1 SGHRS, CDR2 YFSETQ. This CDR3 is CASRQELANTEAFF. The CDR3 DNA sequence: TGCGCCAGTAGACAGGAGCTCGCGAACACTGAAGCTTTCTTT.

In this sample, this clone turned up a few times. The V and J genes are TRBV29-1 and TRBJ2-1; TRBD1 matches 9 bases. The CDR3 loop spans 14 amino acids. CDR1 SQVTM and CDR2 ANQGSEA come from the germline V gene. Losses at the gene ends were 4 bases for V and 7 bases for J; bases not matched to a gene: 8. CDR3 DNA: TGCAGCGTTGGGGACAGGGCGTTGGGAAATGAGCAGTTCTTC. Amino acids: CSVGDRALGNEQFF.

The chain carries TRBV3-1 (or the pseudogene TRBV3-2) and TRBJ2-1; D is undetermined. V lost 1 base, J lost 7 bases, and 11 bases lay in between. Germline values: CDR1 LGHDT, CDR2 YNNKEL (reference sequence). The CDR3 loop spans 14 amino acids. CDR3 region: CASSQGGYRNEQFF. The CDR3 nucleotides are TGTGCCAGCAGCCAAGGAGGCTATAGAAATGAGCAGTTCTTC.

V gene TRBV7-9 combines with J gene TRBJ1-3, with D unclear. Trimming stripped 2 bases from V and 0 bases from J, with 11 bases between. The CDR3 has 16 amino acids. Germline lookup yields CDR1 SEHNR and CDR2 FQNEAQ (reference sequence). CDR3 amino acids: CASSLQALSSGNTIYF. Here the CDR3 DNA reads TGTGCCAGCAGCTTACAAGCCCTGAGCTCTGGAAACACCATATATTTT.